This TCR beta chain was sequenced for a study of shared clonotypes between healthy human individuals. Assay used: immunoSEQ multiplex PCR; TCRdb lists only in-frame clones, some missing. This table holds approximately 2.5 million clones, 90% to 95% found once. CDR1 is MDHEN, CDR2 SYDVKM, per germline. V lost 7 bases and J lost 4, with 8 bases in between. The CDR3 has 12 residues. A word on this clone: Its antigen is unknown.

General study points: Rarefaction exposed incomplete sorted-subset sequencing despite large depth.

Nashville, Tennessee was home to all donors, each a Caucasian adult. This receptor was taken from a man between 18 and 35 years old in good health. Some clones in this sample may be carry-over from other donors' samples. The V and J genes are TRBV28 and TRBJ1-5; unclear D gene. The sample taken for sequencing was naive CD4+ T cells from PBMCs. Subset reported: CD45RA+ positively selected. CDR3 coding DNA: TGTGCCAGCACGATTGCAAATCAGCCCCAGCATTTT. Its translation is CASTIANQPQHF.